The 13 T cell receptor beta chains below come from one sample, sequenced in a study of blood T cell repertoires in COVID-19. TCRdb keeps only in-frame clones here, not all; method: immunoSEQ multiplex PCR. The table includes 150,000 to 200,000 clones, 88% detected once. The specimen sequenced was peripheral blood. The origin of the receptors is a man aged 60-69 years with acute or convalescent COVID-19.

This clone came up a few times. V gene TRBV30 combines with J gene TRBJ2-7; TRBD2 is a possible D gene (5 bases). Germline CDR1 GTSNPN, CDR2 SVGIG (reference sequence). This CDR3 is built from 13 residues. V dropped 3 bases and J dropped 3 bases, with 12 bases sitting between them. The chain's CDR3 is CAWRSLADYEQYF. DNA of the CDR3: TGTGCCTGGAGATCGCTAGCAGACTACGAGCAGTACTTC.

The V gene is TRBV29-1, the J gene TRBJ1-2; D is ambiguous. Germline V CDR1 and CDR2: SQVTM, ANQGSEA. CDR3 size: 12 residues. V lost 0 bases, J lost 3 bases, and 5 bases lay in between. The CDR3 loop reads CSVEEADYGYTF. The CDR3 DNA follows: TGCAGCGTTGAAGAAGCCGACTATGGCTACACCTTC.

The chain uses TRBV6-5 and TRBJ1-1; TRBD1 matches at 10 bases. After removal of 6 bases from V and 2 bases from J, the junction contained 6 bases not matched to a gene. Germline V CDR1 and CDR2: MNHEY, SVGAGI. The CDR3 is made up of 15 amino acids. CDR3 DNA: TGTGCCAGCAGACCAGGACAGGGGGTAAACACTGAAGCTTTCTTT. Protein sequence: CASRPGQGVNTEAFF.

This chain joins TRBV10-3 and TRBJ1-1; 11 bases agree with TRBD1. Unmatched junction bases numbered 6, after V lost 2 bases and J lost 4 bases. The CDR3 is 16 amino acids. Germline V lookup: CDR1 ENHRY, CDR2 SYGVKD. The chain's CDR3 is CAISEEMGTGGTEAFF. CDR3 nucleotides: TGTGCCATCAGTGAGGAGATGGGGACAGGGGGCACTGAAGCTTTCTTT.

The CDR3 loop reads CASSSSSYEQYF. In DNA, the CDR3 is TGTGCCAGCAGCTCCTCCTCCTACGAGCAGTACTTC. The V gene is TRBV11-2, the J gene TRBJ2-7; D is uncertain. The CDR3 is 12 amino acids. Germline V gene lookup returns CDR1 SGHAT and CDR2 FQNNGV. V was pared by 4 bases and J by 0 bases, with 4 bases between. Full variable domain (outside the CDR3, taken from reference TRBV11-2 and TRBJ2-7): EAGVAQSPRYKIIEKRQSVAFWCNPISGHATLYWYQQILGQGPKLLIQFQNNGVVDDSQLPKDRFSAERLKGVDSTLKIQPAKLEDSAVYLCASSSSSYEQYFGPGTRLTVT.

The chain recombines TRBV27 with TRBJ2-3; the D gene is possibly TRBD2 (5 bases). CDR3 length: 17 residues. Between the trimmed V and J ends, which lost 5 bases and 0 bases, there was a span of 18 bases. CDR1 MNHEY and CDR2 SMNVEV come from the germline V gene (reference sequence). The CDR3 loop is CASSVRWRSTSTDTQYF. The CDR3 DNA is TGTGCCAGCAGTGTAAGGTGGAGGAGCACTAGCACAGATACGCAGTATTTT.

The chain joins TRBV27 to TRBJ2-3, with 9 bases aligning to TRBD2. This CDR3 is 16 amino acids long. After removal of 5 bases from V and 6 bases from J, the junction contained 12 bases not matched to a gene. Germline loops: CDR1 MNHEY, CDR2 SMNVEV (reference sequence). CDR3 bases: TGTGCCAGCAGTACCCCAGCGGGAGGTACTGGTGATACGCAGTATTTT. Its translation is CASSTPAGGTGDTQYF.

The chain employs TRBV7-2 and TRBJ1-1, with 12 bases matching TRBD1. Germline values: CDR1 SGHTA, CDR2 FQGNSA. Losses at the gene ends were 5 bases for V and 2 bases for J; bases not matched to a gene: 9. The CDR3 totals 17 residues. Here the CDR3 reads CASSTGTGGGLNTEAFF. The CDR3 DNA follows: TGTGCCAGCAGCACTGGGACAGGGGGCGGCTTAAACACTGAAGCTTTCTTT.

The rearrangement uses TRBV29-1 and TRBJ1-1; 8 bases are shared with TRBD1. V lost 2 bases to trimming and J lost 5 bases; unmatched junction nucleotides: 1. Germline V CDR1 and CDR2: SQVTM, ANQGSEA. The CDR3 has 12 residues. The CDR3 spells CSVEQGATEAFF. The CDR3 DNA is TGCAGCGTTGAACAGGGGGCAACTGAAGCTTTCTTT.

This chain joins TRBV7-9 and TRBJ1-2; 7 bases fit TRBD1. This CDR3 comprises 16 residues. V dropped 3 bases and J dropped 3; count of bases not matched to a gene: 10. Looked up from germline, CDR1 is SEHNR and CDR2 is FQNEAQ (reference sequence). This CDR3 reads CASSFWIGGTYYGYTF. The CDR3 DNA sequence: TGTGCCAGCAGCTTTTGGATAGGGGGCACCTACTATGGCTACACCTTC.

The J gene is TRBJ2-7, the V gene TRBV19; 7 nucleotides match TRBD1. The trim removed 7 bases at V and 4 bases at J, leaving 13 bases unmatched. The CDR3 length is 15 residues. In germline, CDR1 is LNHDA, CDR2 SQIVND (reference sequence). In DNA form, the CDR3 reads TGTGCCAGTAAAAGACAGGGTACGACAGCATACGAGCAGTACTTC. This translates into CASKRQGTTAYEQYF. The full variable domain, in which reference TRBV19 and TRBJ2-7 provide the parts outside the CDR3, is DGGITQSPKYLFRKEGQNVTLSCEQNLNHDAMYWYRQDPGQGLRLIYYSQIVNDFQKGDIAEGYSVSREKKESFPLTVTSAQKNPTAFYLCASKRQGTTAYEQYFGPGTRLTVT.

The V and J genes are TRBV7-2 and TRBJ2-7; 10 positions agree with TRBD2. The length of the CDR3 is 14 residues. The junction had 0 bases not matched to a gene; V was cut back by 2 bases and J by 2 bases. CDR1 and CDR2 from the germline V gene are SGHTA and FQGNSA. CDR3 amino acids: CASSLLAGAYEQYF. Here the CDR3 DNA reads TGTGCCAGCAGCTTACTAGCGGGAGCCTACGAGCAGTACTTC. The full variable domain, completed using reference TRBV7-2 and TRBJ2-7, is GAGVSQSPSNKVTEKGKDVELRCDPISGHTALYWYRQSLGQGLEFLIYFQGNSAPDKSGLPSDRFSAERTGGSVSTLTIQRTQQEDSAVYLCASSLLAGAYEQYFGPGTRLTVT.

V gene TRBV5-1 combines with J gene TRBJ2-5; 8 bases are a match to TRBD1. Germline values: CDR1 SGHRS, CDR2 YFSETQ. V shed 0 bases, J shed 6 bases, and the junction held 4 bases outside the gene matches. CDR3 size: 14 residues. The CDR3, as DNA: TGCGCCAGCAGCTTGGGACAGGGGTGGAAGACCCAGTACTTC. Encoded protein: CASSLGQGWKTQYF. Together with reference TRBV5-1 and TRBJ2-5, the CDR3 gives the full variable domain: KAGVTQTPRYLIKTRGQQVTLSCSPISGHRSVSWYQQTPGQGLQFLFEYFSETQRNKGNFPGRFSGRQFSNSRSEMNVSTLELGDSALYLCASSLGQGWKTQYFGPGTRLLVL.